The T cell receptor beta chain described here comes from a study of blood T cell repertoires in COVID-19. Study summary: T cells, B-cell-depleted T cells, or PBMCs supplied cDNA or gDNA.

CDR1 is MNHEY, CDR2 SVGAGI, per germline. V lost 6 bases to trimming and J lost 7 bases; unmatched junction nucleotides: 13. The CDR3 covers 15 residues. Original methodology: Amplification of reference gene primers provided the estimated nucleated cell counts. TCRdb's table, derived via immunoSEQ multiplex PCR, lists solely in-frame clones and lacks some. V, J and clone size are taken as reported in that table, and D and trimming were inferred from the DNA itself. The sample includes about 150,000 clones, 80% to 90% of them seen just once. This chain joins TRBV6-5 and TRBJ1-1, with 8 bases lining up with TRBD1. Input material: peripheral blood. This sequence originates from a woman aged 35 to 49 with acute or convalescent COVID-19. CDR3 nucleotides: TGTGCCAGCAGCTTAGGACAGGGAAGAAAGGATGAAGCTTTCTTT. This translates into CASSLGQGRKDEAFF.